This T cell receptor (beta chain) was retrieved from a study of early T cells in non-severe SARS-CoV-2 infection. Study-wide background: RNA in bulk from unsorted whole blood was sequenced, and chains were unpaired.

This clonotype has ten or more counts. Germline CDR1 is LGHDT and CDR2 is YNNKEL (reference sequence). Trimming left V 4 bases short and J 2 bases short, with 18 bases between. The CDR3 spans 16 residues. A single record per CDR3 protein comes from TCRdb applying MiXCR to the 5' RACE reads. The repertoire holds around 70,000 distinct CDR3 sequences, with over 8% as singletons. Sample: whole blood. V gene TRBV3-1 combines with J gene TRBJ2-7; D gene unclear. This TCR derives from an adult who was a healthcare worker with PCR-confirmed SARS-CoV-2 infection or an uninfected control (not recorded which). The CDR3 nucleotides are TGTGCCAGCAGCCTAGGAATGCTATCTAATACCTACGAGCAGTACTTC. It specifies CASSLGMLSNTYEQYF.